These 30 T cell receptor beta chains share one sample of origin, sequenced in a study of spatial heterogeneity in lung cancer (dated 2019 in TCRdb). To prepare the library, 5' RACE was applied. This sample was sequenced with a NextSeq 500. The raw public reads went through TCRdb reprocessing: fastp at Q25, MiXCR clone calling, in-frame beta chains kept. For every CDR3 protein sequence, its rows merge into one entry that carries the most common genes and DNA. The sample has roughly 40,000 distinct CDR3 sequences on record, approximately 7% of them singletons. The top ten hold about 40% of the sample. According to the study, the label for this sample's time point signals: sample taken at primary tumor resection. For TCR sequencing, whole RNA was extracted from tumor and nontumor lung tissue, or from cryopreserved PBMC samples, and no cell sorting was done. The sequenced sample was PBMCs, obtained at surgery. The receptors here all came from a female donor with early-stage non-small cell lung cancer.

The chain is built from TRBV12-5 and TRBJ2-5, with 7 bases matching TRBD1. The V gene end was trimmed by 4 bases and the J gene end by 1 base; junction bases not matched to a gene: 9. The CDR3 is 16 residues long. The germline gives CDR1 LGHNT, CDR2 FRNRAP. This CDR3 is CASGSLRQGSQETQYF. In DNA form, the CDR3 reads TGTGCTAGTGGTTCCCTTCGACAGGGTAGCCAAGAGACCCAGTACTTC.

This clonotype has a handful of counts. The gene calls are TRBV12-3 or TRBV12-4 and TRBJ2-3; 7 bases map to TRBD2. With V trimmed by 6 bases and J by 3 bases, 9 bases remained unmatched. The CDR3 length is 15 residues. This CDR3 reads CASRPPGGRTDTQYF. The CDR3 nucleotides are TGTGCCAGCAGACCCCCGGGAGGTAGGACAGATACGCAGTATTTT.

This clonotype has at least ten counts. The rearrangement links TRBV7-9 to TRBJ1-1; D unclear. There are 12 residues in the CDR3. Deletions cut 1 base from V and 4 bases from J, with 4 bases between. Germline V CDR1 and CDR2: SEHNR, FQNEAQ (reference sequence). The CDR3 protein is CASSLGRTEAFF. The CDR3 DNA follows: TGTGCCAGCAGCTTAGGGCGCACTGAAGCTTTCTTT.

At least ten counts were recorded for this clonotype. The rearrangement uses TRBV10-3 and TRBJ2-5; D gene uncertain. Germline-derived CDR1 and CDR2 are ENHRY and SYGVKD. CDR3 size: 14 residues. V was clipped by 0 bases and J by 5 bases, with 10 bases between them. CDR3 region: CAISESNGRETQYF. Written as DNA, the CDR3 is TGTGCCATCAGTGAGTCGAACGGTCGGGAGACCCAGTACTTC.

The chain recombines TRBV6-6 with TRBJ2-3; D uncertain. Trimming took off 7 bases at V and 6 bases at J, with 14 bases between the two ends. The CDR3 has 13 residues. Germline V gives CDR1 MNHNY, CDR2 SVGAGI (reference sequence). CDR3 sequence: CASKETKADTQYF. The CDR3 bases are TGTGCCAGCAAGGAAACTAAAGCGGATACGCAGTATTTT.

The V call is TRBV7-9, the J call TRBJ2-5, with 13 bases aligning to TRBD2. CDR3 length equals 16 residues. V lost 6 bases to trimming and J lost 1 base; unmatched junction nucleotides: 5. Germline loops: CDR1 SEHNR, CDR2 FQNEAQ (reference sequence). The CDR3 DNA reads TGTGCCAGCAGAATTTGGACTAGCGGGGGCCAAGAGACCCAGTACTTC. It encodes CASRIWTSGGQETQYF.

The V call is TRBV28, the J call TRBJ2-7; D may be TRBD2 (6 bases). CDR1 is MDHEN and CDR2 is SYDVKM in the germline V gene. The CDR3 has 14 amino acids. Trimming left V 7 bases short and J 2 bases short, with 15 bases between. The CDR3 is CASNRAGWTYEQYF. The CDR3 DNA is TGTGCCAGCAATCGAGCGGGCTGGACCTACGAGCAGTACTTC.

This clonotype was counted at least ten times. The gene calls are TRBV9 and TRBJ1-2; 8 nucleotides match TRBD1. The CDR3 spans 15 residues. J was trimmed by 7 bases and V by 0 bases; bases with no gene match: 8. Germline CDR1 and CDR2: SGDLS and YYNGEE. CDR3 loop: CASSVGTGGPSGYTF. CDR3 bases: TGTGCCAGCAGCGTAGGAACAGGGGGACCCTCTGGCTACACCTTC.

This clonotype has a handful of counts. The gene calls are TRBV7-2 and TRBJ1-2, with D maybe TRBD1 (5 bases). There are 14 residues in the CDR3. V lost 4 bases and J lost 5, with 14 bases in between. The germline V gene has CDR1 SGHTA and CDR2 FQGNSA. The CDR3 loop reads CASSSKAGIYGYTF. CDR3 DNA sequence: TGTGCCAGCAGCTCCAAAGCAGGGATTTATGGCTACACCTTC.

This clonotype was counted between two and nine times. This rearrangement joins TRBV5-1 to TRBJ1-5; a weak D match, TRBD1 (6 bases). This CDR3 contains 14 residues. The germline V gene has CDR1 SGHRS and CDR2 YFSETQ. V lost 4 bases and J 4 bases, leaving 12 bases between the germline ends. The CDR3 reads CASSMDSRNQPQHF. Here the CDR3 DNA reads TGCGCCAGCAGCATGGACAGTAGGAATCAGCCCCAGCATTTT.

Ten or more counts support this clonotype. The CDR3 DNA sequence: TGCAGTGCTAGAGATTCACAGGGAACAGATACGCAGTATTTT. This encodes CSARDSQGTDTQYF. The V gene is TRBV20-1, the J gene TRBJ2-3, with D possibly TRBD1 on 6 matching bases. The CDR3 covers 14 residues. Germline V gene lookup returns CDR1 DFQATT and CDR2 SNEGSKA (reference sequence). V shed 0 bases and J shed 3 bases, with 10 bases lying between them.

This clonotype was observed at least ten times. The chain joins TRBV6-5 to TRBJ1-1; D is perhaps TRBD1 (5 bases). The V gene lost 7 bases and the J gene lost 4 bases, with 16 bases spanning the gap. The CDR3 consists of 14 residues. In germline, CDR1 is MNHEY, CDR2 SVGAGI. The CDR3 protein is CASTIGRAGTEAFF. CDR3 nucleotide sequence: TGTGCCAGCACCATAGGCAGGGCCGGCACTGAAGCTTTCTTT.

This clonotype has more than one count but fewer than ten. V usage is TRBV3-1 and J usage is TRBJ2-1, with 9 bases that match TRBD1. Unmatched junction bases numbered 5, after V lost 3 bases and J lost 2 bases. The CDR3 totals 16 residues. Germline CDR1 reads LGHDT; CDR2 reads YNNKEL (reference sequence). CDR3 DNA sequence: TGTGCCAGCAGCCATTCTGGGACAGGGCCCTACAATGAGCAGTTCTTC. Protein: CASSHSGTGPYNEQFF.

Of note for this clonotype: A read error is possible here, since a much larger clone lies one base away. The V gene is TRBV2, the J gene TRBJ2-5; TRBD2 agrees at 9 bases. This CDR3 has 12 residues. Per germline, CDR1 SNHLY and CDR2 FYNNEI. CDR3 bases: TGTGCCGGCAGTACTAGCGGGGAGACCCAGTACTTC. It specifies CAGSTSGETQYF.

The sample holds a few counts of this clonotype. The chain carries TRBV3-1 and TRBJ1-2; the D gene is possibly TRBD1 (5 bases). Germline V CDR1 and CDR2: LGHDT, YNNKEL (reference sequence). This CDR3 contains 15 residues. The V end was cut by 4 bases, the J end by 4 bases, with 16 bases between. CDR3 DNA sequence: TGTGCCAGCAGCCCGCGGACATTTGCGGGCTATGGCTACACCTTC. Its translation is CASSPRTFAGYGYTF.

This clonotype showed up just a few times. The J gene is TRBJ1-5, the V gene TRBV20-1; 7 bases match TRBD1. Looked up from germline, CDR1 is DFQATT and CDR2 is SNEGSKA (reference sequence). The CDR3 contains 16 residues. V dropped 1 base and J dropped 0; count of bases not matched to a gene: 6. The CDR3 DNA reads TGCAGTGCTAGAGCGTCTGGGACAGATAGCAATCAGCCCCAGCATTTT. This encodes CSARASGTDSNQPQHF.

This clonotype was seen many times. This chain uses TRBV12-3 or TRBV12-4 with TRBJ2-3; D unresolved. Deletions cut 2 bases from V and 0 bases from J, with 6 bases between. This CDR3 region has 14 residues. CDR3 sequence: CASSLQYSTDTQYF. CDR3 in DNA: TGTGCCAGCAGTTTACAATACAGCACAGATACGCAGTATTTT.

The chain links TRBV4-1 to TRBJ2-7, with no clear D. Trimming took 1 base from V and 6 from J, leaving 10 bases between them. Per germline, CDR1 MGHRA and CDR2 YSYEKL. The CDR3 consists of 13 residues. DNA of the CDR3: TGCGCCAGCAGCCAAGTAGGATTATTCGAGCAGTACTTC. Translation: CASSQVGLFEQYF.

There are many counts of this clonotype. J is TRBJ1-4 and V is TRBV20-1; 10 bases are a match to TRBD1. V lost 6 bases and J lost 5; bases outside the gene matches: 9. The CDR3 contains 15 residues. Germline values: CDR1 DFQATT, CDR2 SNEGSKA (reference sequence). For the CDR3, the DNA is TGCAGTGCCCCCGCCCCGGGACAGGGGAATGAAAAACTGTTTTTT. Its protein is CSAPAPGQGNEKLFF.

About this clonotype: A much more abundant neighbour one base away suggests this may be a read error. The genes are TRBV18 and TRBJ2-2; D perhaps matches TRBD2 (6 bases). Germline CDR1 KGHSH, CDR2 LQKENI. The CDR3 is 15 residues long. The CDR3, as DNA: TGTGCCAGCTCATCCGGGACGGCGAACACCGGGGGGCTGTTTTTT. Residues: CASSSGTANTGGLFF.

This clonotype was seen at least ten times. The V call is TRBV5-6, the J call TRBJ2-5; weak D call: TRBD2 (6 bases). Trimming removed 1 base at V and 1 base at J, with 14 bases between. The V gene's germline CDR1 is SGHDT and CDR2 YYEEEE. The CDR3 is made up of 16 amino acids. Written as DNA, the CDR3 is TGTGCCAGCAGCTTGAGGCTTAGCGGCCTCCAAGAGACCCAGTACTTC. Its translation: CASSLRLSGLQETQYF.

This clonotype occurred a few times. This chain uses TRBV6-5 with TRBJ1-1; the match to TRBD1 covers 10 bases. Germline V gives CDR1 MNHEY, CDR2 SVGAGI. The CDR3 runs 17 residues. V was pared by 0 bases and J by 3 bases, with 7 bases of the junction left unmatched. The CDR3 sequence is CASSYSGTGVLDTEAFF. The CDR3 DNA reads as TGTGCCAGCAGTTACTCAGGGACAGGGGTATTGGACACTGAAGCTTTCTTT.

This clonotype was seen ten or more times. The rearrangement uses TRBV12-3 or TRBV12-4 and TRBJ2-7; D may be TRBD1 (6 bases). There are 14 residues in the CDR3. V was shortened by 1 base and J by 0 bases, with 7 bases between the two germline ends. In DNA, the CDR3 is TGTGCCAGCAGTTTAGGGGACATCTCCTACGAGCAGTACTTC. It yields the protein CASSLGDISYEQYF.

In its sample, this clonotype was seen many times. The chain is built from TRBV7-9 and TRBJ2-5; 9 bases align to TRBD2. The germline CDR1 and CDR2 sequences are SEHNR and FQNEAQ (reference sequence). The CDR3 covers 16 residues. The ends lost 4 bases at V and 0 bases at J; junction bases unmatched: 6. The CDR3 is CASSSRTSVDQETQYF. Written as DNA, the CDR3 is TGTGCCAGCAGCTCCCGGACTAGCGTCGACCAAGAGACCCAGTACTTC.

The sample holds many counts of this clonotype. This chain joins TRBV9 and TRBJ2-2; TRBD2 matches 12 bases. The CDR3 loop spans 18 amino acids. Germline CDR1 and CDR2: SGDLS and YYNGEE. J gave up 5 bases and V 4 bases, and 12 bases lay outside the gene matches. The CDR3 sequence: CASSLLASGGASTGELFF. DNA of the CDR3: TGTGCCAGCAGCCTCTTGGCTAGCGGGGGGGCCTCGACCGGGGAGCTGTTTTTT.

This clonotype appeared many times. This chain links TRBV18 with TRBJ1-6; no reliable D call. The germline V gene has CDR1 KGHSH and CDR2 LQKENI. V gave up 2 bases and J gave up 7 bases, with 9 bases separating them. The CDR3 contains 14 residues. CDR3 coding DNA: TGTGCCAGCTCACCAACTTACGGAAATTCACCCCTCCACTTT. This gives the protein CASSPTYGNSPLHF.

Points on this clonotype: The junction departs from the called germline gene at one end, perhaps through a read error. The rearrangement links TRBV7-9 to TRBJ2-7; TRBD1 might be the D (6 bases). The germline gives CDR1 SEHNR, CDR2 FQNEAQ (reference sequence). The CDR3 spans 9 residues. CDR3 in amino acids: CASSQQGPF. The CDR3 nucleotides read TGTGCCAGCAGCCAACAGGGTCCCTTC.

This clonotype has ten or more counts. This chain joins TRBV5-4 and TRBJ2-5; D unclear. V lost 0 bases, J lost 4 bases, and 7 bases lay in between. The CDR3 spans 13 residues. Germline lookup yields CDR1 SGHNT and CDR2 YYREEE (reference sequence). DNA for the CDR3: TGTGCCAGCAGCTTGGCAGGCCGAGAGACCCAGTACTTC. It translates to CASSLAGRETQYF.

Many counts were recorded for this clonotype. As DNA, the CDR3 is TGTGCCATCAGTACGACAGGGTCCGCGGAGACCCAGTACTTC. Encoded protein: CAISTTGSAETQYF. This chain joins TRBV10-3 and TRBJ2-5; TRBD1 matches 7 bases. The ends lost 5 bases at V and 5 bases at J; junction bases unmatched: 8. The length of the CDR3 is 14 residues. CDR1 is ENHRY, CDR2 SYGVKD, per germline.

This clonotype was observed a handful of times. The chain carries TRBV6-6 and TRBJ2-5, with 7 bases lining up with TRBD2. V lost 10 bases and J lost 4; bases outside the gene matches: 9. The CDR3 totals 13 residues. Germline values: CDR1 MNHNY, CDR2 SVGAGI (reference sequence). The CDR3 DNA reads TGTGCCATCTCATATGGGGGGGGAGAGACCCAGTACTTC. It is translated as CAISYGGGETQYF.